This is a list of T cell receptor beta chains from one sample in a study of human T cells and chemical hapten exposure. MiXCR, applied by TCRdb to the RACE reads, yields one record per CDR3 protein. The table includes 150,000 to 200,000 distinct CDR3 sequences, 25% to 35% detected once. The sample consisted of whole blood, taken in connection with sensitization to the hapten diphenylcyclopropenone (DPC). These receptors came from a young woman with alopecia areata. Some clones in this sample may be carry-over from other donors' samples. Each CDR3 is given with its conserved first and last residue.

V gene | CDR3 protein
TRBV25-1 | CASSVRKQSNTGELFF
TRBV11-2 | CASSLGRYWNQETQYF
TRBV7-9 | CASIRSRAKNTGELFF
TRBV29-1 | CSVPENEQFF
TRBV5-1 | CASSLEVSTDTQYF
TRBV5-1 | CASTPGISLYNEQFF
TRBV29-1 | CSVDRGTNTGELFF
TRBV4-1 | CASSQGRGTGELFF
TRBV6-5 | CASTTRGNTGELFF
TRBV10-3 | CAISEVTGITDTQYF
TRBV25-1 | CASSEFTSRSHEAFF
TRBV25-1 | CASTPKGTGYNEQFF
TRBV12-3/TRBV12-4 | CASSLLGTKNIQYF
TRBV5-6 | CASSRQAGELFF
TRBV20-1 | CSASLTGLAGGEQYF
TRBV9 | CASSEGFVVRQYF
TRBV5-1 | CASSLEGQGNSPLHF
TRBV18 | CASSPGLTGTGELFF
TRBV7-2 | CASSPSTVGRAFF
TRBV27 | CASSFRGTPEAFF
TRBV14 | CASSSGGGGARTQYF
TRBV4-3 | CASSLKIGTSGSVYEQYF
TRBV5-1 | CASSLDPTSTDTQYF
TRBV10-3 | CAISEAQGVNQPQHF
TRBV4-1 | CASSLQIAGLAKNIQYF
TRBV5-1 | CASSLSRDPRSPLHF
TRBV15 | CATSRVGSQPQHF
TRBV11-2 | CASSLGGGRTYNEQFF
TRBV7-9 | CASSNGQGGEKLFF
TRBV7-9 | CASSPPTGGWYEQYF
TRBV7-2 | CASSSGQGPPDTQYF
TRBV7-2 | CASGQGTRPQHF
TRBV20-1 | CSASSSPTSGVNNF
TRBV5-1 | CASSLVPDQETQYF
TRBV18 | CASAQGAREQYF
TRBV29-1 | CSVVKGTGSDTQYF
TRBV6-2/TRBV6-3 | CASRSWTSGNTGELFF
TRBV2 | CASSRGGGNTIYF
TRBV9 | CASSVDLLAGIRNEQYF
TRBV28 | CASTVEPMNTEAFF
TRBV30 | CAWSAQPGQGYGYTF
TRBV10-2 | CASSEVLSYNSPLHF
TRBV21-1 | CASSNPPGLAGERAYNEQFF
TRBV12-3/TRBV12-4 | CASSPLDTQYF
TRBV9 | CASSVVGAHSTDTQYF
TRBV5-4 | CASSFTVDLQETQYF
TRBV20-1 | CSASGGVQYF
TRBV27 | CASSLWGSISDTQYF
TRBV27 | CASTLRTSNSPLHF
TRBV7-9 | CASSLGRDPGAFF
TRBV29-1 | CSAAPGTWVDGYTF
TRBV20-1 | CSANLQGAYGYTF
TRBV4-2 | CASSQDWGYNEQFF
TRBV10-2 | CASRGSGRRTDTQYF
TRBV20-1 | CSAIRPNTEAFF
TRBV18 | CASSPRTSGTDTQYF
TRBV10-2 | CASSLDRPQARMNTEAFF
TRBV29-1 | CSVEKTSTDTQYF
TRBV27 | CASEGPENLFF
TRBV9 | CASSFSGNSYNEQFF